This is a list of T cell receptor beta chains from one sample in a study of control samples from healthy donors and cancer patients. TCRdb's table, derived via immunoSEQ multiplex PCR, lists solely in-frame clones and lacks some. Of under 80,000 clones in the sample, around 95% were seen once. Source material: blood. The receptors were gathered from a woman in her thirties or forties in good health. Both conserved end residues are part of each CDR3. A D gene is named only where the DNA matches it firmly. Expanded clones are given a class, and other clones once, few, many or no size at all.

v_call	j_call	clone_size	d_call	cdr3_nt	cdr3_aa
TRBV29-1	TRBJ2-5	-	-	TGCAGCGTGGGAAGGACAAAAATCCAAGAGACCCAGTACTTC	CSVGRTKIQETQYF
TRBV7-8	TRBJ2-7	-	-	TGTGCCAGCAGCTGGGCACAGGGATCTTCCTACGAGCAGTACTTC	CASSWAQGSSYEQYF
TRBV2	TRBJ2-3	-	-	TGTGCCAGCAGTCAATTACTAGCATACTCAGATACGCAGTATTTT	CASSQLLAYSDTQYF
TRBV6-5	TRBJ1-1	-	-	TGTGCCAGCAGTTTTCTTCCCCAAGGGGGGACTGAAGCTTTCTTT	CASSFLPQGGTEAFF
TRBV7-3	TRBJ2-5	-	TRBD2	TGTGCCAGCAGCCAGGGTGGCGGGGGGGCGGAGACCCAGTACTTC	CASSQGGGGAETQYF
TRBV7-3	TRBJ1-4	-	-	TGTGCCAGCAGCCTCGCCCGGGCGAATGAAAAACTGTTTTTT	CASSLARANEKLFF
TRBV28	TRBJ1-4	-	TRBD1	TGTGCCAGCAGCCCGATGACAGGGGATTGGACAACTAATGAAAAACTGTTTTTT	CASSPMTGDWTTNEKLFF
TRBV18	TRBJ1-5	-	TRBD1	TGTGCCAGCTCACAGGGGGCTAATCAGCCCCAGCATTTT	CASSQGANQPQHF
TRBV4-1	TRBJ2-2	-	-	TGCGCCAGCCGGCTTTCCGCGAACACCGGGGAGCTGTTTTTT	CASRLSANTGELFF
TRBV10-3	TRBJ1-3	-	-	TGTGCCATCAGTGAGTCGGTGGAGGGCTTCTCTGGAAACACCATATATTTT	CAISESVEGFSGNTIYF
TRBV6-1	TRBJ1-6	many	-	TGTGCCAGCAGTGAGGGGGGGGGAGATAATTCACCCCTCCACTTT	CASSEGGGDNSPLHF
TRBV5-4	TRBJ2-5	-	-	TGTGCCAGCAGCTTGGTAGGCGAGGAGACCCAGTACTTC	CASSLVGEETQYF
TRBV9	TRBJ2-1	-	-	TGTGCCAGCAGCGTCGATATTAGCTCCTACAATGAGCAGTTCTTC	CASSVDISSYNEQFF
TRBV13	TRBJ1-1	-	-	TGTGCCAGCAGCCAAGGGCCAGGTATCGCTGAAGCTTTCTTT	CASSQGPGIAEAFF
TRBV2	TRBJ2-7	-	-	TGTGCCAGCAGGTATTACCAGGGGCTTTACGAGCAGTACTTC	CASRYYQGLYEQYF
TRBV30	TRBJ1-6	-	-	TGTGCCTGGAGCCAGGGAGTCTCCTATAATTCACCCCTCCACTTT	CAWSQGVSYNSPLHF
TRBV7-2	TRBJ2-7	once	TRBD1	TGTGCCAGCAGCTTAGCGAGGACAGGTGCCTACGAGCAGTACTTC	CASSLARTGAYEQYF
TRBV27	TRBJ2-1	-	TRBD2	TGTGCCAGCAGCCCTCCGACTAGCGGGGGGGCGGGTGAGCAGTTCTTC	CASSPPTSGGAGEQFF
TRBV6-5	TRBJ2-5	-	-	TGTGCCAGTAACCGGGCCGATCGAGAGACCCAGTACTTC	CASNRADRETQYF
TRBV7-2	TRBJ2-3	-	TRBD1	TGTGCCAGCAGCTTGGGACAGGGACCCGTCACAGATACGCAGTATTTT	CASSLGQGPVTDTQYF
TRBV3-1/TRBV3-2	TRBJ2-1	-	-	TGTGCCAGCAGCCAAGTGGATGCGTACAATGAGCAGTTCTTC	CASSQVDAYNEQFF
TRBV9	TRBJ1-5	-	-	TGTGCCAGCAGCGTAATTCACGGGGGGCCCCAGCATTTT	CASSVIHGGPQHF
TRBV2	TRBJ2-7	-	-	TGTGCCAGCAGTGACAGGGAGTACGAGCAGTACTTC	CASSDREYEQYF
TRBV7-9	TRBJ2-1	once	-	TGTGCCAGCAGCACTACCCTTAGCGGCCGCGACTACAATGAGCAGTTCTTC	CASSTTLSGRDYNEQFF
TRBV7-8	TRBJ1-5	-	-	TGTGCCAGCAGCTTCCAACACGAAAGGGGGCAGCCCCAGCATTTT	CASSFQHERGQPQHF
TRBV7-3	TRBJ1-6	once	TRBD1	TGTGCCAGCAGCTTGACAGGGACAACGAGCTCCTATAATTCACCCCTCCACTTT	CASSLTGTTSSYNSPLHF
TRBV27	TRBJ1-2	-	TRBD1	TGTGCCAGCAGTTTAGAGGGACAGGGAATGGGACGCACCTTC	CASSLEGQGMGRTF
TRBV9	TRBJ2-1	-	-	TGTGCCAGCAGCGTAGAGGACACATACAATGAGCAGTTCTTC	CASSVEDTYNEQFF
TRBV6-6	TRBJ1-4	-	-	TGTGCCAGCAATCAGGGACTTGAAAAACTGTTTTTT	CASNQGLEKLFF
TRBV19	TRBJ2-1	-	-	TGTGCCAGTAGGCCCGACTTGAGTAGCTCCTACAATGAGCAGTTCTTC	CASRPDLSSSYNEQFF